Listed below are T cell receptor beta chains from one sample, sequenced in a study of cytomegalovirus exposure and HLA in healthy donors. Here immunoSEQ multiplex PCR was the method, and the copy in TCRdb shows in-frame clones only, minus some. The top ten hold approximately 1.1% of the sample, which has more than 250,000 clones, about nine tenths seen once. What was sequenced was PBMCs. The receptors stem from a woman aged 30 to 39 in good health and CMV-seropositive. CDR3s include the opening cysteine and the closing phenylalanine or tryptophan. A D gene is named only where the DNA matches it firmly. Size is omitted from some rows. Given values are once, few, many or a class for expanded clones.

V gene	J gene	clone size	D gene	CDR3 protein	CDR3 DNA
TRBV2	TRBJ2-3	-	-	CASPKRAFGSFTDTQYF	TGTGCCAGCCCCAAACGCGCGTTCGGGAGTTTCACAGATACGCAGTATTTT
TRBV7-9	TRBJ2-7	-	TRBD1	CASSGPGTGAFEQYF	TGTGCCAGCAGTGGACCCGGGACAGGGGCTTTCGAGCAGTACTTC
TRBV5-6	TRBJ2-7	-	-	CASSLISREQYF	TGTGCCAGCAGCTTGATATCGAGGGAGCAGTACTTC
TRBV10-2	TRBJ1-6	-	-	CASSETLNSPLHF	TGCGCCAGCAGTGAGACTCTTAATTCACCCCTCCACTTT
TRBV28	TRBJ1-1	once	TRBD1	CASSSGGTEAFF	TGTGCCAGCAGTTCAGGGGGAACTGAAGCTTTCTTT
TRBV9	TRBJ2-7	-	-	CASSVSLAHEQYF	TGTGCCAGCAGCGTCTCTTTGGCCCACGAGCAGTACTTC
TRBV10-1	TRBJ1-5	-	TRBD1	CASSEDRGTNQPQHF	TGCGCCAGCAGTGAGGACAGGGGCACGAATCAGCCCCAGCATTTT
TRBV27	TRBJ2-7	-	TRBD2	CASSLGTSGTNQYF	TGTGCCAGCAGTTTGGGGACTAGCGGGACGAACCAGTACTTC
TRBV30	TRBJ1-3	once	-	CAWTGAGNTIYF	TGTGCCTGGACAGGGGCTGGAAACACCATATATTTT
TRBV6-4	TRBJ1-2	-	-	CASSQNYGYTF	TGTGCCAGCAGCCAGAACTATGGCTACACCTTC
TRBV5-6	TRBJ1-1	-	-	CASSLDTLNTEAFF	TGTGCCAGCAGCCTCGACACCTTGAACACTGAAGCTTTCTTT
TRBV18	TRBJ1-5	-	-	CASSPGQAVNQPQHF	TGTGCCAGCTCACCGGGGCAGGCCGTCAATCAGCCCCAGCATTTT
TRBV5-1	TRBJ2-3	-	TRBD2	CASSYASGGAVDTQYF	TGCGCCAGCAGCTACGCTAGCGGGGGGGCCGTCGATACGCAGTATTTT
TRBV27	TRBJ1-1	-	-	CASSSTRLNTEAFF	TGTGCCAGCAGTTCGACCCGGTTGAACACTGAAGCTTTCTTT
TRBV6-5	TRBJ2-7	-	-	CASRRSGEQYF	TGTGCCAGCAGACGATCTGGCGAGCAGTACTTC
TRBV20-1	TRBJ2-2	few	-	CSGANTGELFF	TGCAGTGGGGCTAACACCGGGGAGCTGTTTTTT
TRBV27	TRBJ2-1	-	-	CASSPRLVPHEQFF	TGTGCCAGCAGTCCCCGACTAGTTCCCCATGAGCAGTTCTTC
TRBV7-9	TRBJ2-7	-	TRBD1	CASSEGQGAFKQYF	TGTGCCAGCAGCGAGGGACAGGGGGCGTTTAAGCAGTACTTC
TRBV7-7	TRBJ2-2	-	TRBD2	CASSRTSGTGELFF	TGTGCCAGCAGCAGGACTAGCGGAACCGGGGAGCTGTTTTTT
TRBV28	TRBJ2-7	-	TRBD1	CASSLTGTANYEQYF	TGTGCCAGCAGTTTAACCGGGACAGCGAACTACGAGCAGTACTTC
TRBV7-2	TRBJ2-7	-	TRBD1	CASSREGTGSYEQYF	TGTGCCAGCAGCAGAGAGGGGACAGGATCCTACGAGCAGTACTTC
TRBV30	TRBJ1-4	once	-	CAWSLENEKLFF	TGTGCCTGGAGCCTCGAGAATGAAAAACTGTTTTTT
TRBV28	TRBJ1-5	-	TRBD1	CATQGAGNQPQHF	TGTGCCACCCAGGGGGCGGGCAATCAGCCCCAGCATTTT
TRBV14	TRBJ1-1	-	-	CASSQAKYTEAFF	TGTGCCAGCAGCCAAGCAAAATACACTGAAGCTTTCTTT
TRBV15	TRBJ1-3	-	TRBD1	CATSPRQGSGNTIYF	TGTGCCACCAGCCCCCGACAGGGATCTGGAAACACCATATATTTT
TRBV6-7	TRBJ2-4	-	-	CASSYSLGGRF	TGTGCCAGCAGTTACTCGCTGGGAGGTCGTTTC
TRBV6-4	TRBJ2-3	-	TRBD2	CASSDLRGGRDTQYF	TGTGCCAGCAGTGACTTACGGGGGGGCCGCGATACGCAGTATTTT
TRBV6-5	TRBJ1-4	few	TRBD1	CASSYGTGGQKLFF	TGTGCCAGCAGTTATGGTACAGGGGGTCAAAAACTGTTTTTT
TRBV29-1	TRBJ2-7	-	TRBD2	CSVEESNSGKYEQYF	TGCAGCGTTGAAGAGTCAAATAGCGGGAAGTACGAGCAGTACTTC
TRBV14	TRBJ2-5	-	TRBD1	CASSHQGEETQYF	TGTGCCAGCAGCCACCAGGGGGAGGAGACCCAGTACTTC
TRBV30	TRBJ1-2	few	TRBD1	CAWGRDSTYGYTF	TGTGCCTGGGGGAGGGACAGCACCTATGGCTACACCTTC
TRBV6-5	TRBJ2-2	-	TRBD1	CASSLGQGATTGELFF	TGTGCCAGCAGTTTAGGACAGGGGGCGACCACCGGGGAGCTGTTTTTT
TRBV20-1	TRBJ2-7	once	-	CSGRDNEQYF	TGCAGTGGCAGGGACAACGAGCAGTACTTC
TRBV18	TRBJ2-3	-	-	CASSPPNQRTDTQYF	TGTGCCAGCTCACCACCTAACCAACGCACAGATACGCAGTATTTT
TRBV27	TRBJ1-1	-	-	CASRHPGNTEAFF	TGTGCCAGCAGGCACCCTGGGAACACTGAAGCTTTCTTT
TRBV7-3	TRBJ2-2	-	TRBD2	CASSLTARLAGVTGELFF	TGTGCCAGCAGCTTAACGGCTCGACTAGCGGGAGTCACCGGGGAGCTGTTTTTT
TRBV6-1	TRBJ2-7	-	TRBD1	CASMSDRVTTYEQYF	TGTGCCAGCATGAGCGACAGGGTAACAACCTACGAGCAGTACTTC
TRBV2	TRBJ2-5	-	TRBD1	CASLGQGKTQYF	TGTGCCAGCCTCGGACAGGGGAAGACCCAGTACTTC
TRBV5-1	TRBJ2-5	-	-	CASSLGGRETQYF	TGCGCCAGCAGCTTGGGGGGACGGGAGACCCAGTACTTC
TRBV6-5	TRBJ2-5	-	TRBD1	CASRRQGSQETQYF	TGTGCCAGCAGAAGACAGGGTAGCCAAGAGACCCAGTACTTC
TRBV27	TRBJ2-1	-	TRBD2	CASSFTGGARYNEQFF	TGTGCCAGCAGTTTTACGGGGGGGGCGAGATACAATGAGCAGTTCTTC
TRBV11-3	TRBJ2-1	-	TRBD1	CASSLQGALDNEQFF	TGTGCCAGCAGCCTACAGGGGGCACTAGACAATGAGCAGTTCTTC
TRBV18	TRBJ1-2	once	-	CASSPQAGYGYTF	TGTGCCAGCTCACCCCAGGCCGGCTATGGCTACACCTTC
TRBV9	TRBJ2-1	-	-	CASKSSPQGDEQFF	TGTGCCAGCAAGTCGAGTCCCCAGGGCGATGAGCAGTTCTTC
TRBV2	TRBJ2-1	-	TRBD1	CANIQGYPNNEQFF	TGTGCCAACATACAGGGGTACCCTAACAATGAGCAGTTCTTC
TRBV6-1	TRBJ2-2	-	TRBD2	CASQRGGSTGELFF	TGTGCCAGCCAACGGGGGGGCAGCACCGGGGAGCTGTTTTTT
TRBV2	TRBJ2-3	many	TRBD2	CASRGPGLAGEGSTDTQYF	TGTGCCAGCAGGGGACCGGGACTAGCGGGAGAGGGGAGCACAGATACGCAGTATTTT
TRBV7-9	TRBJ2-5	-	TRBD2	CASSTPGLGQETQYF	TGTGCCAGCAGCACACCGGGACTAGGACAAGAGACCCAGTACTTC
TRBV29-1	TRBJ2-7	-	-	CSVVRQGRPYEQYF	TGCAGCGTTGTTCGGCAGGGAAGGCCCTACGAGCAGTACTTC
TRBV4-1	TRBJ2-3	once	-	CASSTVEVADTQYF	TGCGCCAGCAGTACAGTGGAGGTGGCAGATACGCAGTATTTT
TRBV7-3	TRBJ1-2	-	-	CASIRLTPCNYGYTF	TGTGCCAGCATTCGTCTGACTCCTTGTAACTATGGCTACACCTTC
TRBV28	TRBJ1-2	-	-	CASSYLRGGGYTF	TGTGCCAGCAGCTATCTCAGGGGTGGGGGCTACACCTTC
TRBV7-9	TRBJ1-4	-	-	CASSVGNEKLFF	TGTGCCAGCAGCGTCGGGAATGAAAAACTGTTTTTT
TRBV30	TRBJ2-7	-	TRBD1	CAWSPGTGFHEQYF	TGTGCCTGGAGCCCCGGGACAGGGTTCCACGAGCAGTACTTC
TRBV6-1	TRBJ2-7	-	-	CASSEHVGDEQYF	TGTGCCAGCAGTGAGCATGTCGGTGACGAGCAGTACTTC
TRBV20-1	TRBJ2-1	-	-	CSAFQYNEQFF	TGCAGTGCTTTCCAATACAATGAGCAGTTCTTC
TRBV9	TRBJ1-1	-	-	CASSVEGNTEAFF	TGTGCCAGCAGCGTAGAGGGTAACACTGAAGCTTTCTTT
TRBV4-3	TRBJ2-1	-	-	CASSQDLADSYNEQFF	TGCGCCAGCAGCCAAGATCTCGCGGATTCCTACAATGAGCAGTTCTTC
TRBV19	TRBJ1-2	-	TRBD1	CASSIGQGASNYGYTF	TGTGCCAGTAGTATCGGACAGGGAGCTTCCAACTATGGCTACACCTTC